Shown below are 30 T cell receptor beta chains from a single sample sequenced in a study of blood T cell repertoires in COVID-19. Method: immunoSEQ multiplex PCR; TCRdb's copy keeps in-frame clones and lacks some. The profile covers some 100,000 clones, with approximately 90% appearing a single time and around 4.5% taken by the ten largest. Material for sequencing was peripheral blood. These receptors originate from a woman aged 80 or older with active COVID-19.

The chain recombines TRBV5-5 with TRBJ1-3, with D perhaps matching TRBD1 (6 bases). Germline V gene lookup returns CDR1 SGHKS and CDR2 YYEKEE (reference sequence). V was shortened by 3 bases and J by 0 bases, with 10 bases between the two germline ends. This CDR3 has 15 residues. The CDR3 is CASSSGQISGNTIYF. CDR3 sequence (DNA): TGTGCCAGCAGCTCAGGACAGATCTCTGGAAACACCATATATTTT.

The J gene is TRBJ1-4, the V gene TRBV6-5; TRBD1 matches at 8 bases. J gave up 7 bases and V 0 bases, and 4 bases lay outside the gene matches. The V gene's germline CDR1 is MNHEY and CDR2 SVGAGI. CDR3 length equals 15 residues. For the CDR3, the DNA is TGTGCCAGCAGTTACTCAGGACAGGGTGGTGAAAAACTGTTTTTT. Protein product: CASSYSGQGGEKLFF.

The chain links TRBV24-1 to TRBJ1-2; D not certain. CDR3 size: 13 residues. The V end was cut by 1 base, the J end by 8 bases, with 10 bases between. Germline V gene sequence: CDR1 KGHDR, CDR2 SFDVKD. CDR3 in amino acids: CATSDFTFWGYTF. For the CDR3, the DNA is TGTGCCACCAGTGATTTTACTTTTTGGGGCTACACCTTC.

The chain recombines TRBV5-6 with TRBJ2-1; TRBD1 aligns across 9 bases. Trimming took 3 bases from V and 10 from J; bases not matched to a gene: 2. The length of the CDR3 is 12 residues. The germline CDR1 and CDR2 sequences are SGHDT and YYEEEE. CDR3 amino acids: CASSWDRDEQFF. The CDR3 region has the DNA TGTGCCAGCAGCTGGGACAGGGACGAGCAGTTCTTC.

The rearrangement uses TRBV5-5 and TRBJ2-4, with TRBD1 matching over 11 bases. Germline-derived CDR1 and CDR2 are SGHKS and YYEKEE (reference sequence). This CDR3 region has 20 residues. V lost 4 bases, J lost 2 bases, and 17 bases stayed unmatched. The CDR3: CASSGRTGGAGYGSKNIQYF. In DNA, the CDR3 is TGTGCCAGCAGCGGAAGGACAGGGGGCGCGGGGTATGGTTCCAAAAACATTCAGTACTTC.

The rearrangement links TRBV29-1 to TRBJ1-1; TRBD1 might be the D (5 bases). The germline gives CDR1 SQVTM, CDR2 ANQGSEA. Trimming left V 3 bases short and J 7 bases short, with 12 bases between. The CDR3 consists of 12 residues. CDR3 residues: CSVDRVSGEAFF. The CDR3 coding sequence is TGCAGCGTTGACAGGGTTTCTGGTGAAGCTTTCTTT.

V and J are TRBV2 and TRBJ1-2, with D possibly TRBD1 on 5 matching bases. CDR1 is SNHLY, CDR2 FYNNEI, per germline. V dropped 7 bases and J dropped 4 bases, with 16 bases sitting between them. This CDR3 region has 14 residues. The CDR3 here is CASKILGQGYGYTF. The CDR3 DNA reads TGTGCCAGCAAAATCTTAGGGCAGGGCTATGGCTACACCTTC. The variable domain in full, completed from reference TRBV2 and TRBJ1-2, reads EPEVTQTPSHQVTQMGQEVILRCVPISNHLYFYWYRQILGQKVEFLVSFYNNEISEKSEIFDDQFSVERPDGSNFTLKIRSTKLEDSAMYFCASKILGQGYGYTFGSGTRLTVV.

This rearrangement joins TRBV6-2 or TRBV6-3 to TRBJ2-4; 12 nucleotides agree with TRBD2. There are 16 residues in the CDR3. CDR1 MNHEY and CDR2 SVGEGT come from the germline V gene. V lost 2 bases to trimming and J lost 1 base; unmatched junction nucleotides: 0. The CDR3 DNA reads as TGTGCCAGCAGTTACCTAGCGGGGGGGGCCAAAAACATTCAGTACTTC. Translating it yields CASSYLAGGAKNIQYF.

The DNA for the CDR3 is TGTGCCAGCTCACCGGACAGGAACGCAGATACGCAGTATTTT. Translated, it gives CASSPDRNADTQYF. The chain carries TRBV18 and TRBJ2-3; 7 positions match TRBD1. Trimming took 3 bases from V and 4 from J; bases not matched to a gene: 4. Germline V lookup: CDR1 KGHSH, CDR2 LQKENI. This CDR3 has 14 amino acids.

The rearrangement links TRBV6-5 to TRBJ2-2; D might be TRBD2 (5 bases). The CDR3 sequence is 13 residues long. Germline assignment: CDR1 MNHEY and CDR2 SVGAGI. Trimming pared 4 bases from V and 8 bases from J, leaving 11 bases between. The CDR3 is CASSSTSRGELFF. CDR3 DNA sequence: TGTGCCAGCAGTTCTACTAGTCGAGGGGAGCTGTTTTTT.

V and J are TRBV19 and TRBJ2-6; a possible D gene is TRBD2 (5 bases). With 9 bases removed from V and 4 bases from J, the gap between germline ends came to 10 bases. The CDR3 is 13 amino acids. CDR1 and CDR2 (germline): LNHDA, SQIVND (reference sequence). CDR3 DNA: TGTGCCAGCCGTAGCGCAGGGGCCAACGTCCTGACTTTC. Translation gives CASRSAGANVLTF.

This clone appeared once. The chain recombines TRBV7-3 with TRBJ2-2, with 7 bases that match TRBD1. The trim removed 6 bases at V and 2 bases at J, leaving 6 bases unmatched. The CDR3 is 15 residues long. CDR1 and CDR2 (germline): SGHTA, FQGTGA. CDR3 sequence (DNA): TGTGCCAGCAGTAAAGGGGGCACAAACACCGGGGAGCTGTTTTTT. Its translation is CASSKGGTNTGELFF.

This chain joins TRBV6-2 or TRBV6-3 and TRBJ2-1; 13 nucleotides match TRBD2. CDR1 and CDR2 from the germline V gene are MNHEY and SVGEGT. J gave up 1 base and V 2 bases, and 14 bases lay outside the gene matches. This CDR3 region has 21 residues. The CDR3 is CASSYPGQGTSGRASYNEQFF. CDR3 bases: TGTGCCAGCAGTTACCCGGGACAGGGAACTAGCGGGAGGGCATCCTACAATGAGCAGTTCTTC.

The chain has TRBV3-1 (or the pseudogene TRBV3-2) and TRBJ2-4; D call uncertain. Germline V gene lookup returns CDR1 LGHDT and CDR2 YNNKEL (reference sequence). V was pared by 4 bases and J by 6 bases, with 7 bases between. The CDR3 is made up of 12 amino acids. CDR3 region: CASSLKANIQYF. CDR3 DNA sequence: TGTGCCAGCAGCCTAAAAGCAAACATTCAGTACTTC.

This clone was detected only once. The gene calls are TRBV28 and TRBJ1-3; D is perhaps TRBD1 (6 bases). The V gene's germline CDR1 is MDHEN and CDR2 SYDVKM. The CDR3 is made up of 16 amino acids. Between the trimmed V and J ends, which lost 2 bases and 3 bases, there was a span of 14 bases. CDR3 protein: CASSLGGPSRGNTIYF. CDR3 DNA: TGTGCCAGCAGTTTAGGGGGCCCCAGCCGTGGAAACACCATATATTTT.

The V and J genes are TRBV19 and TRBJ2-3; TRBD2 might be the D (7 bases). Trimming removed 6 bases from V and 2 bases from J, with 18 bases in between. The CDR3 is made up of 16 amino acids. Looked up from germline, CDR1 is LNHDA and CDR2 is SQIVND (reference sequence). In DNA form, the CDR3 reads TGTGCCAGTAGGGCCGCGAGGGAGGGACACACAGATACGCAGTATTTT. Its translation: CASRAAREGHTDTQYF.

The sample holds a few counts of this clone. The genes are TRBV19 and TRBJ1-2; D not certain. Germline loops: CDR1 LNHDA, CDR2 SQIVND (reference sequence). The CDR3 sequence is 13 residues long. Trimming pared 1 base from V and 4 bases from J, leaving 7 bases between. This CDR3 is CASSIGTVYGYTF. The CDR3 DNA is TGTGCCAGTAGTATAGGAACTGTCTATGGCTACACCTTC. The variable domain in full, with the rest retrieved from reference TRBV19 and TRBJ1-2, is DGGITQSPKYLFRKEGQNVTLSCEQNLNHDAMYWYRQDPGQGLRLIYYSQIVNDFQKGDIAEGYSVSREKKESFPLTVTSAQKNPTAFYLCASSIGTVYGYTFGSGTRLTVV.

V usage is TRBV20-1 and J usage is TRBJ2-3, with D perhaps matching TRBD2 (6 bases). V lost 6 bases, J lost 1 base, and 14 bases lay in between. This CDR3 spans 14 amino acids. Germline values: CDR1 DFQATT, CDR2 SNEGSKA (reference sequence). CDR3 sequence reads: CSASREARTDTQYF. The CDR3 coding sequence is TGCAGTGCCAGTAGGGAGGCCCGCACAGATACGCAGTATTTT.

This clone was observed once. This chain joins TRBV6-5 and TRBJ2-1; the D gene is possibly TRBD2 (6 bases). CDR1 MNHEY and CDR2 SVGAGI come from the germline V gene. V was clipped by 0 bases and J by 4 bases, with 10 bases between them. The CDR3 has 15 residues. The DNA of the CDR3 is TGTGCCAGCAGTTACTCGGGAGGCCATTACAATGAGCAGTTCTTC. Translating it yields CASSYSGGHYNEQFF.

The CDR3 here is CASSLVRQGPYEQYF. The CDR3 DNA sequence: TGTGCCAGCAGTTTGGTCCGACAGGGGCCCTACGAGCAGTACTTC. The chain has TRBV27 and TRBJ2-7; 8 bases match TRBD1. Trimming took 3 bases from V and 2 from J; bases not matched to a gene: 6. Germline-derived CDR1 and CDR2 are MNHEY and SMNVEV (reference sequence). The CDR3 is 15 amino acids.

The gene calls are TRBV6-5 and TRBJ2-5; TRBD1 matches 7 bases. Germline values: CDR1 MNHEY, CDR2 SVGAGI. The CDR3 totals 14 residues. V gave up 4 bases and J gave up 5 bases; unmatched junction bases: 7. The CDR3 DNA is TGTGCCAGCAGTTCGGGACAGATAGGGGAGACCCAGTACTTC. It yields the protein CASSSGQIGETQYF.

This sequence joins TRBV6-2 or TRBV6-3 and TRBJ2-1; 9 nucleotides agree with TRBD2. Germline CDR1 and CDR2: MNHEY and SVGEGT. This CDR3 spans 13 amino acids. With V trimmed by 2 bases and J by 10 bases, 3 bases remained unmatched. The CDR3 protein is CASSYRLAGEQFF. As DNA, the CDR3 is TGTGCCAGCAGTTACCGTCTAGCGGGGGAGCAGTTCTTC.

The chain couples TRBV27 to TRBJ1-6; D is unclear. Per germline, CDR1 MNHEY and CDR2 SMNVEV (reference sequence). CDR3 size: 17 residues. With 5 bases removed from V and 1 base from J, the gap between germline ends came to 15 bases. The CDR3, as DNA: TGTGCCAGCAGTCGCGGCGCGGGTCGGTCCTATAATTCACCCCTCCACTTT. Protein product: CASSRGAGRSYNSPLHF.

The chain carries TRBV20-1 and TRBJ2-2; 7 bases fit TRBD1. Trimming took 3 bases from V and 4 from J; bases not matched to a gene: 8. The CDR3 length is 15 residues. CDR1 and CDR2 (germline): DFQATT, SNEGSKA (reference sequence). DNA for the CDR3: TGCAGTGCTAGTGAAGGGGGCTGGGGCACCGGGGAGCTGTTTTTT. It yields the protein CSASEGGWGTGELFF.

The V and J genes are TRBV6-5 and TRBJ1-1; D gene unclear. The CDR3 consists of 13 residues. Trimming removed 5 bases at V and 2 bases at J, with 9 bases between. Germline V gene data show CDR1 as MNHEY and CDR2 as SVGAGI. In nucleotides, the CDR3 is TGTGCCAGCAGTCGGGGAACTAACACTGAAGCTTTCTTT. It translates to CASSRGTNTEAFF.

The chain employs TRBV4-3 and TRBJ2-7; a possible D gene is TRBD1 (6 bases). Trimming took 1 base from V and 6 from J, leaving 13 bases between them. Germline V gene data show CDR1 as LGHNA and CDR2 as YSLEER. CDR3 length: 14 amino acids. The CDR3 DNA is TGCGCCAGCAGCCAAGTAGGGGGTTCTGGCGAGCAGTACTTC. Residues: CASSQVGGSGEQYF.

In this sample, this clone turned up once. The V call is TRBV11-2, the J call TRBJ2-5; TRBD1 matches at 9 bases. The CDR3 has 17 residues. Germline V gives CDR1 SGHAT, CDR2 FQNNGV. V dropped 2 bases and J dropped 5; count of bases not matched to a gene: 12. The CDR3 DNA follows: TGTGCCAGCAGCTTAAGCTTCGGAACAGGGGGCGGGGAGACCCAGTACTTC. This gives the protein CASSLSFGTGGGETQYF.

Here the CDR3 DNA reads TGTGCCAGCTCAATGGACACAGGAGGGACTGAAGCTTTCTTT. Amino acids: CASSMDTGGTEAFF. V is TRBV18 and J is TRBJ1-1, with D possibly TRBD1 on 5 matching bases. Germline lookup yields CDR1 KGHSH and CDR2 LQKENI. This CDR3 has 14 amino acids. V was clipped by 5 bases and J by 5 bases, with 15 bases between them.

The rearrangement uses TRBV28 and TRBJ2-4; the match to TRBD1 covers 7 bases. The CDR3 extends over 16 amino acids. V lost 4 bases to trimming and J lost 0 bases; unmatched junction nucleotides: 6. CDR1 MDHEN and CDR2 SYDVKM come from the germline V gene. CDR3 DNA sequence: TGTGCCAGCAGTTCCGGGACAGTGTTAGCCAAAAACATTCAGTACTTC. Translation gives CASSSGTVLAKNIQYF.

This chain connects TRBV7-2 to TRBJ2-3; tentative D call: TRBD2 (6 bases). Germline V gene data show CDR1 as SGHTA and CDR2 as FQGNSA. The germline V and J ends were trimmed by 5 bases and 2 bases, with 20 bases remaining between them. The CDR3 is made up of 17 amino acids. CDR3 amino acids: CASSRRRVGQATDTQYF. The CDR3 DNA sequence: TGTGCCAGCAGCCGCAGGAGGGTTGGCCAAGCCACAGATACGCAGTATTTT.